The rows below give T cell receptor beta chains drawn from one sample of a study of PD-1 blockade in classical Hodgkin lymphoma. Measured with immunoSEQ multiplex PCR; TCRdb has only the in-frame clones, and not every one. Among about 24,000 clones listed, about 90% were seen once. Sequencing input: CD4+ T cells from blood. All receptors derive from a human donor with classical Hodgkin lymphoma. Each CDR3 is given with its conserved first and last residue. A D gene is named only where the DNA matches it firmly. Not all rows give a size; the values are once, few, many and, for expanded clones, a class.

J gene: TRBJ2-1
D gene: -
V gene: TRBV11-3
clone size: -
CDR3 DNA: TGTGCCAGCAGCTTAGGGGGGACTCTGGATGAGCAGTTCTTC
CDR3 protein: CASSLGGTLDEQFF

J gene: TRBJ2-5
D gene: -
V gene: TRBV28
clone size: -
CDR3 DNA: TGTGCCAGCAGGATAGACATCGGTGGGACCCAGTACTTC
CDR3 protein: CASRIDIGGTQYF

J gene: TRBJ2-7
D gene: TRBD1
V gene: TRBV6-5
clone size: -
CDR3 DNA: TGTGCCAGCAGTTACCTTCCGGGACAGGAGTACGAGCAGTACTTC
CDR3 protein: CASSYLPGQEYEQYF

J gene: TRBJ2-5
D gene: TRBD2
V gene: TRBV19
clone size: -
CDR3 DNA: TGTGCCAGTAGTCGGCTAGCGGGGGGGCCAGGGGAGACCCAGTACTTC
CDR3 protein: CASSRLAGGPGETQYF

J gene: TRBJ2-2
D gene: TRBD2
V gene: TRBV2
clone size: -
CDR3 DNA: TGTGCCAGCAGCGAAGCTCGAGCGGGGCCCGGGGAGCTGTTTTTT
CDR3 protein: CASSEARAGPGELFF

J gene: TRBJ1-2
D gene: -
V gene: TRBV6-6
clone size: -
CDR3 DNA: TGTGCCAGCAGTTACTTCCCAAACTATGGCTACACCTTC
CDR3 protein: CASSYFPNYGYTF

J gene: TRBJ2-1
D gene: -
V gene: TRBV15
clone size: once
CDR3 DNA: TGTGCCACCAGCAGTGGGGGATCCTACAATGAGCAGTTCTTC
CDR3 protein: CATSSGGSYNEQFF

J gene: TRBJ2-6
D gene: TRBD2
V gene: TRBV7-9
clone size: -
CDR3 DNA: TGTGCCAGCAGCTTAAGAGCGGGGGGCTCTGGGGCCAACGTCCTGACTTTC
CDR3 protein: CASSLRAGGSGANVLTF

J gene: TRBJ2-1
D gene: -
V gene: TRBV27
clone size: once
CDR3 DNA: TGTGCCAGTCGACCCCTCGGGGACGGGAATGAGCAGTTCTTC
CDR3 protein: CASRPLGDGNEQFF

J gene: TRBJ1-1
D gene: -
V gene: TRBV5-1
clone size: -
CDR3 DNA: TGCGCCAGCAGCCCGGGGCCTGGGGAGGATGAAGCTTTCTTT
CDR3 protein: CASSPGPGEDEAFF

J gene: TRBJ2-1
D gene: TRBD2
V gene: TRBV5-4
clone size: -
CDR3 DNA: TGTGCCAGCCTGCGGGCCCCGGGGGGGAGCTCCTACAATGAGCAGTTCTTC
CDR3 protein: CASLRAPGGSSYNEQFF

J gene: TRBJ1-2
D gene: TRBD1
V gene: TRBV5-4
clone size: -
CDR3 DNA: TGTGCCAGCAGCTTGGGGCCGGGACAGATTTTTAGGTATGGCTACACCTTC
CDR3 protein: CASSLGPGQIFRYGYTF

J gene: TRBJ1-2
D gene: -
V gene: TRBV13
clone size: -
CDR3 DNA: TGTGCCAGCAGCATGTCCCTGGAGCTCGGCTATGGCTACACCTTC
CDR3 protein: CASSMSLELGYGYTF

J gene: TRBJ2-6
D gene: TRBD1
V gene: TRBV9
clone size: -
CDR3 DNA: TGTGCCAGCAGCCCCCGGGACAGGGGGCGTTGGGCTGGGGCCAACGTCCTGACTTTC
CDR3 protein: CASSPRDRGRWAGANVLTF

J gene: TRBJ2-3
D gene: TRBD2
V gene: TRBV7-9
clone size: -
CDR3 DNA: TGTGCCAGCAGCTTCTGGGGAAGGCGGACTAGCGGGGCCACAGATACGCAGTATTTT
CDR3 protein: CASSFWGRRTSGATDTQYF

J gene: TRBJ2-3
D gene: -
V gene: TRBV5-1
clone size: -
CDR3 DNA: TGCGCCAGCAGCCCTGGAAACACAGATACGCAGTATTTT
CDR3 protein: CASSPGNTDTQYF

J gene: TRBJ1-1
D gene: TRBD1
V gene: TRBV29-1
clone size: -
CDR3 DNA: TGCAGCGCAAGGACAGGGGGCGCCGGGCGAGCTTTCTTT
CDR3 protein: CSARTGGAGRAFF

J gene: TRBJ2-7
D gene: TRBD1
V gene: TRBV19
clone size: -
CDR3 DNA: TGTGCCAGTAGTATCTCGCAGGGGGCCTACGAGCAGTACTTC
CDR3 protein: CASSISQGAYEQYF

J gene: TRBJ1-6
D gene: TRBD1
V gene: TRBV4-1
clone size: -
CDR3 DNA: TGCGCCAGCAGCCAAGAGGGTACAGGGGCGGATTCACCCCTCCACTTT
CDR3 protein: CASSQEGTGADSPLHF

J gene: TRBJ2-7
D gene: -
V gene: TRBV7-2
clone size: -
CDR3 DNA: TGTGCCAGCAGCACCACCTACGAGCAGTACTTC
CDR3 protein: CASSTTYEQYF

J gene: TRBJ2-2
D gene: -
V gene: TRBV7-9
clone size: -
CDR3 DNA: TGTGCCAGCAGTCGAGCGACCGGGGAGCTGTTTTTT
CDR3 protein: CASSRATGELFF

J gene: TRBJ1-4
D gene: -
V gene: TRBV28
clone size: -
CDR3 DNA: TGTGCCAGCAGCGTCCAGGGGTTTAATGAAAAACTGTTTTTT
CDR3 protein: CASSVQGFNEKLFF

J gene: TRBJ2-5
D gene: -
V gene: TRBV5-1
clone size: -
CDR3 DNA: TGCGCCAGCAGCTTACTCGGGAACAGGGAAGAGACCCAGTACTTC
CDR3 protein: CASSLLGNREETQYF

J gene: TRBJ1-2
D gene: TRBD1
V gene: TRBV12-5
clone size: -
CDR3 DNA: TGTGCTAGTGCACCGGGACAGAGTAGGTATAGCTACACCTTC
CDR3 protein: CASAPGQSRYSYTF

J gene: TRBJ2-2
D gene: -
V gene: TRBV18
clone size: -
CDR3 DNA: TGTGCCAGCTCACCTTACATGAACACCGGGGAGCTGTTTTTT
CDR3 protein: CASSPYMNTGELFF

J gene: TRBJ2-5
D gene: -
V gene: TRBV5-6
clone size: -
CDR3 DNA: TGTGCCAGCAGCGCGACAGAATGGGAGACCCAGTACTTC
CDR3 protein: CASSATEWETQYF

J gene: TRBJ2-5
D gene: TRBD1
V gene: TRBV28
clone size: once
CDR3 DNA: TGTGCCAGCAGCCTAGGGACAGGGGGCGTAGAGACCCAGTACTTC
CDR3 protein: CASSLGTGGVETQYF

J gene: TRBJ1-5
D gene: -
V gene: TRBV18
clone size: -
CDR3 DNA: TGTGCCAGCTCACCGACAAATCAGCCCCAGCATTTT
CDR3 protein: CASSPTNQPQHF

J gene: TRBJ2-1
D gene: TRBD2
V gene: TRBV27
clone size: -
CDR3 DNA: TGTGCCAGCAGTTTCTCTTCTAGCGGGGGGGGTGAGCAGTTCTTC
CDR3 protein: CASSFSSSGGGEQFF

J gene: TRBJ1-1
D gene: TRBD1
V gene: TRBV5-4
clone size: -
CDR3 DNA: TGTGCCACCCCGACAGGGGCCACTGAAGCTTTCTTT
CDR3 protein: CATPTGATEAFF

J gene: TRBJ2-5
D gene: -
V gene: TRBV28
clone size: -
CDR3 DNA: TGTGCCAGCGAGGCGCACCAAGAGACCCAGTACTTC
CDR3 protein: CASEAHQETQYF

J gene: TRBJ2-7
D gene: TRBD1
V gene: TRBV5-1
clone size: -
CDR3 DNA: TGCGCCAGCAGCTCGTCCGCGGGACAGGGAGGTAGCGAGCAGTACTTC
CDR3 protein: CASSSSAGQGGSEQYF

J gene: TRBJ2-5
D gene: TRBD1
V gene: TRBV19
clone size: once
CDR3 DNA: TGTGCCAGTAGTCCCCAGACAGGGCCCCAAGAGACCCAGTACTTC
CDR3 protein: CASSPQTGPQETQYF

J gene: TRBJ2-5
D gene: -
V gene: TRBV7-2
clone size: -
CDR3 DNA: TGTGCCAGCAGCTTTAATAGCGGCAGGGGCCAAGAGACCCAGTACTTC
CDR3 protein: CASSFNSGRGQETQYF

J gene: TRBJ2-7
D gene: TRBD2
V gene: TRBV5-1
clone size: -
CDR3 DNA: TGCGCCAGCAGCTTGAACGGGGGGGCCTACGAGCAGTACTTC
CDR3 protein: CASSLNGGAYEQYF

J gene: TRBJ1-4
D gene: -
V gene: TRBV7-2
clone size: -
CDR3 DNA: TGTGCCAGCAGCCCCGATGCTAATGAAAAACTGTTTTTT
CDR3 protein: CASSPDANEKLFF

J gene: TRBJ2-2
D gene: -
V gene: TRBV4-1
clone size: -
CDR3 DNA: TGCGCCAGCAGCCAAGGGCAGGGAAGATACACCGGGGAGCTGTTTTTT
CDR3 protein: CASSQGQGRYTGELFF

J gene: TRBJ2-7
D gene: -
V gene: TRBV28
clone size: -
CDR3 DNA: TGTGCCAGCAGTTTCCTAGACAGGCCATACGAGCAGTACTTC
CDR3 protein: CASSFLDRPYEQYF

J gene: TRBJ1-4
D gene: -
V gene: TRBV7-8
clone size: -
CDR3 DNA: TGTGCCAGCAGCCGTAACCGTTCCTGGGGAACTAATGAAAAACTGTTTTTT
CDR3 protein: CASSRNRSWGTNEKLFF

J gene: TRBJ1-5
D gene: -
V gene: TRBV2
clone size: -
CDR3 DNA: TGTGCCAGCAGTTCTACAGGAGGCTTGGGTCAGCCCCAGCATTTT
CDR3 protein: CASSSTGGLGQPQHF

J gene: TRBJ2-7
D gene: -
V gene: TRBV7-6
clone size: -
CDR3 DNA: TGTGCCAGCAGCTCCTCGTCCCACGAGCAGTACTTC
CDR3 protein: CASSSSSHEQYF

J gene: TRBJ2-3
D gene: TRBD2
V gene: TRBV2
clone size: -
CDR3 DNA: TGTGCCAGCAGTAGCTCTAGCGGGGTCTCCACAGATACGCAGTATTTT
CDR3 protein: CASSSSSGVSTDTQYF

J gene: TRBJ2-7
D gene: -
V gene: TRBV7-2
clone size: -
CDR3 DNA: TGTGCCAGCAGCTTAGGTGGTAGGTCCGACTCCTACGAGCAGTACTTC
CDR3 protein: CASSLGGRSDSYEQYF

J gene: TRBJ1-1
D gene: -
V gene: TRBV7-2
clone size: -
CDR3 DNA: TGTGCCAGCAGCCTAGGGGGGAGCACTGAAGCTTTCTTT
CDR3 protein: CASSLGGSTEAFF

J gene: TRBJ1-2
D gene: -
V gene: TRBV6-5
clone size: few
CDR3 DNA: TGTGCCAGCAGTTACGGGCGGAGGGGTGGATATGGCTACACCTTC
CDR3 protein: CASSYGRRGGYGYTF

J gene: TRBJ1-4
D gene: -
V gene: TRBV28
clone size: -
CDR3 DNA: TGTGCCAGCGGGGCCCCCCGGAGGGGTGGTGAAAAACTGTTTTTT
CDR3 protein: CASGAPRRGGEKLFF

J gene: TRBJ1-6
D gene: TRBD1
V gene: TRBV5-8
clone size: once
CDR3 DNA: TGTGCCAGCAGCTTGGTCGCTACAGGGGTTAACCATTCACCCCTCCACTTT
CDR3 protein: CASSLVATGVNHSPLHF

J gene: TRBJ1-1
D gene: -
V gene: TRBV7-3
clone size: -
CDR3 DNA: TGTGCCAGCAGCTTAGGGCCTGCGAACACTGAAGCTTTCTTT
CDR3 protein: CASSLGPANTEAFF

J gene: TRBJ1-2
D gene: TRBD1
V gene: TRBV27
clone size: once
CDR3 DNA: TGTGCCAGCAGTTTGGCAGGGGGCGGGGGGTTTGGCTACACCTTC
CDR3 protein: CASSLAGGGGFGYTF

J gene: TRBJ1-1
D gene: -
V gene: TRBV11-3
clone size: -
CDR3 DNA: TGTGCCAGCAGCCCAGGGGCGGGGAACACTGAAGCTTTCTTT
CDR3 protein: CASSPGAGNTEAFF

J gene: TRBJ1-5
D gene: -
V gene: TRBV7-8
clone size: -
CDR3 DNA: TGTGCCAGCAGCTTTGGAGGACAGTTTAGCAATCAGCCCCAGCATTTT
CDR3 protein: CASSFGGQFSNQPQHF

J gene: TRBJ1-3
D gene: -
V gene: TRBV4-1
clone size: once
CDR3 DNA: TGCGCCAGCAGCCAAGATTCAGCAGGGGCAAACACCATATATTTT
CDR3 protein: CASSQDSAGANTIYF

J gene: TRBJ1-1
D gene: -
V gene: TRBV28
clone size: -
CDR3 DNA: TGTGCCGTGCGGCAGGGTTGGACTGAAGCTTTCTTT
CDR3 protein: CAVRQGWTEAFF